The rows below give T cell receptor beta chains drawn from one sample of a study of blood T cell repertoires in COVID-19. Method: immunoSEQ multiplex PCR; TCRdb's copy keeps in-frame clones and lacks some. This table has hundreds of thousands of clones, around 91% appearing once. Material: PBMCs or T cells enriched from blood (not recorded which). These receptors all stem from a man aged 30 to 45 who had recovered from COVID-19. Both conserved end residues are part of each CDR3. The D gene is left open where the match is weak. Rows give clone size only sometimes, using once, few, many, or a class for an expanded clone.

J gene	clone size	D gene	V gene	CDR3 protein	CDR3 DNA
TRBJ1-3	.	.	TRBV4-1	CASSQEIPRSVGPEKNTIYF	TGCGCCAGCAGCCAAGAAATCCCAAGGTCGGTGGGCCCAGAAAAGAACACCATATATTTT
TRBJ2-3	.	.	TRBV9	CASSAPLGATDTQYF	TGTGCCAGCAGCGCCCCTTTGGGGGCCACAGATACGCAGTATTTT
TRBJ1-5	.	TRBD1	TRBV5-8	CASSRGTGDQPQHF	TGTGCCAGCAGCCGGGGGACAGGGGATCAGCCCCAGCATTTT
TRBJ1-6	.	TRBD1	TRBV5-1	CASSLWDRDKLNSPLHF	TGCGCCAGCAGCTTGTGGGACAGGGATAAACTTAATTCACCCCTCCACTTT
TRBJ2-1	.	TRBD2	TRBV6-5	CAGRTSGYNEQFF	TGTGCCGGCCGGACTAGCGGATACAATGAGCAGTTCTTC
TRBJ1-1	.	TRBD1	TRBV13	CASSPSARDRRTEAFF	TGTGCCAGCAGCCCATCCGCCCGGGACAGGCGGACTGAAGCTTTCTTT
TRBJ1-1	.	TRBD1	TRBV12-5	CATDQGARAEAFF	TGTGCTACTGACCAGGGGGCGCGGGCTGAAGCTTTCTTT
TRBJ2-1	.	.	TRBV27	CASSLTSGEAPNEQFF	TGTGCCAGCAGTTTAACCTCGGGGGAGGCCCCCAATGAGCAGTTCTTC
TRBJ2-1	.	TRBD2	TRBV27	CATKRTSMNEQFF	TGTGCCACCAAGAGGACTAGCATGAATGAGCAGTTCTTC
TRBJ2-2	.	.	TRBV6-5	CASKQGLYSGELFF	TGTGCCAGCAAACAGGGTCTCTATTCCGGGGAGCTGTTTTTT
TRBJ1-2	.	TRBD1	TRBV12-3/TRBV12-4	CASSLGQIYGYTF	TGTGCCAGCAGTTTGGGACAGATCTATGGCTACACCTTC
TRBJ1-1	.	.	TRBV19	CASSKGRGDMNTEAFF	TGTGCCAGTAGTAAGGGCAGGGGAGATATGAACACTGAAGCTTTCTTT
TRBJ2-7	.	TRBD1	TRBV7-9	CASSSSGTGMYEQYF	TGTGCCAGCAGCTCATCCGGGACAGGGATGTACGAGCAGTACTTC
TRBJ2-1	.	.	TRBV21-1	CASSPPDRGYEQFF	TGTGCCAGCAGCCCCCCGGACCGGGGTTATGAGCAGTTCTTC
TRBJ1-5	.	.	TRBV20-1	CSASPWGGYSNQPQHF	TGCAGTGCTAGTCCCTGGGGAGGATATAGCAATCAGCCCCAGCATTTT
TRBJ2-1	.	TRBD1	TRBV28	CASSPHSGQPEQFF	TGTGCCAGCAGTCCACACTCGGGACAGCCAGAGCAGTTCTTC
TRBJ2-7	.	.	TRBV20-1	CSASSRSSYEQYF	TGCAGTGCTAGTAGTAGGAGTTCCTACGAGCAGTACTTC
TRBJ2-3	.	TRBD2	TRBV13	CASSTGGGDTDTQYF	TGTGCCAGCAGCACGGGGGGAGGGGACACAGATACGCAGTATTTT
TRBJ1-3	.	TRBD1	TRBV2	CASSGRGQYSGNTIYF	TGTGCCAGCAGCGGTAGGGGACAGTACTCTGGAAACACCATATATTTT
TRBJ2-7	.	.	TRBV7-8	CASSLSGLYEQYF	TGTGCCAGCAGCTTGTCCGGACTTTACGAGCAGTACTTC
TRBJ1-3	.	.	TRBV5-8	CASSQQGKGGNTIYF	TGTGCCAGCAGCCAACAGGGAAAGGGTGGAAACACCATATATTTT
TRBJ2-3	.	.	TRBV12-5	CASGLPPPGVRSDTQYF	TGTGCTAGTGGTTTGCCGCCCCCCGGGGTCCGCTCAGATACGCAGTATTTT
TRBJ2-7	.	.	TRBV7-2	CASSADRPAYEQYF	TGTGCCAGCAGCGCCGACAGGCCCGCCTACGAGCAGTACTTC
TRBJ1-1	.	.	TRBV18	CASSPTRTANTEAFF	TGTGCCAGCTCACCAACTAGGACAGCGAACACTGAAGCTTTCTTT
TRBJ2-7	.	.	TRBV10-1	CASSESRSAGEQYF	TGCGCCAGCAGTGAGTCGAGGTCCGCCGGAGAGCAGTACTTC
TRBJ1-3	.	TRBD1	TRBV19	CASSSPTGSRTIYF	TGTGCCAGTAGTAGTCCGACAGGGAGTCGCACCATATATTTT
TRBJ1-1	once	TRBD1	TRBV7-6	CASSSSGTGLTEAFF	TGTGCCAGCAGCTCCTCCGGGACAGGACTCACTGAAGCTTTCTTT
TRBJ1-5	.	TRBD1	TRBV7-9	CASSLQGTDNQPQHF	TGTGCCAGCAGCCTCCAGGGGACAGACAATCAGCCCCAGCATTTT
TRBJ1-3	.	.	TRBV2	CASSERAGAGNTIYF	TGTGCCAGCAGTGAAAGGGCCGGGGCTGGAAACACCATATATTTT